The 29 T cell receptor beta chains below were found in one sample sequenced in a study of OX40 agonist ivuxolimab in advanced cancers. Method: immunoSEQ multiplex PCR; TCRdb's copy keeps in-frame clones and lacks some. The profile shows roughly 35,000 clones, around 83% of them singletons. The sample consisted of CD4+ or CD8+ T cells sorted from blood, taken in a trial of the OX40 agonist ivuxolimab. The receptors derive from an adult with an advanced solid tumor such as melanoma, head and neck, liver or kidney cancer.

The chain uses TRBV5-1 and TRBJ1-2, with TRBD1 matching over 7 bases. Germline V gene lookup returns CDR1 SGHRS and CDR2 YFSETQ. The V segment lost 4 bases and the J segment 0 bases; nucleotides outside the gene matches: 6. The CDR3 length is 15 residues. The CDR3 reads CASSPGGFSNYGYTF. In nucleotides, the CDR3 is TGCGCCAGCAGCCCAGGGGGGTTCTCTAACTATGGCTACACCTTC.

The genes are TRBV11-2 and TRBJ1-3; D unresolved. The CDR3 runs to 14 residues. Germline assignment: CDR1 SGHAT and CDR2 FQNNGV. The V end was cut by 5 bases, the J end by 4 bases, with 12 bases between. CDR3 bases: TGTGCCAGCAGCGCACCCCAGGCCGGAAACACCATATATTTT. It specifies CASSAPQAGNTIYF.

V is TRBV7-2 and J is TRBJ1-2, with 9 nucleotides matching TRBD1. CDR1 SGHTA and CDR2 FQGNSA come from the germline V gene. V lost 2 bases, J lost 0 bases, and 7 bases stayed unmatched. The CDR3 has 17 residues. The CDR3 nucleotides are TGTGCCAGCAGCTTATTCGCCGGGACAGGGACTAACTATGGCTACACCTTC. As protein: CASSLFAGTGTNYGYTF.

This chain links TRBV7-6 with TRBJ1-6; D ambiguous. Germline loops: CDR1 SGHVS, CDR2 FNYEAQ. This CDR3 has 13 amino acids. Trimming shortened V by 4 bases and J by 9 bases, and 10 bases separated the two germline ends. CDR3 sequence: CASSSDGLSPLHF. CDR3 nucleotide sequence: TGTGCCAGCAGCTCGGACGGACTTTCACCCCTCCACTTT.

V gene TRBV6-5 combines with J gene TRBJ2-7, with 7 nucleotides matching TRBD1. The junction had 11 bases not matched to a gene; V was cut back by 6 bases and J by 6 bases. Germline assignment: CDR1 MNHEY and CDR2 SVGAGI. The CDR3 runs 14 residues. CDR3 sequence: CASSHKQGLGEQYF. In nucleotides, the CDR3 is TGTGCCAGCAGCCACAAACAGGGGTTGGGCGAGCAGTACTTC.

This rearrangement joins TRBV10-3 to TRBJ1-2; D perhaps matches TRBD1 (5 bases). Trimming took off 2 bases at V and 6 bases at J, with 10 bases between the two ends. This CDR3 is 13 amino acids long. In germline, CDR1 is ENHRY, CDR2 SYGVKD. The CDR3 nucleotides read TGTGCCATCAGTGAGAGCGGAGGGGATGGCTACACCTTC. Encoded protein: CAISESGGDGYTF.

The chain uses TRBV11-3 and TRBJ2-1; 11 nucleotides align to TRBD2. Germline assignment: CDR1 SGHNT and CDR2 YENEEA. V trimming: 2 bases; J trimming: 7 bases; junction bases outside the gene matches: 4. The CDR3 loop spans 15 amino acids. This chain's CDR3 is CASSLTSGGGNEQFF. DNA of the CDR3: TGTGCCAGCAGCTTAACTAGCGGGGGAGGGAATGAGCAGTTCTTC.

CDR3 bases: TGTGCCAGCTCACCACTGGGGAATGAAAAACTGTTTTTT. Encoded protein: CASSPLGNEKLFF. The chain uses TRBV18 and TRBJ1-4; D not certain. Germline V gene data show CDR1 as KGHSH and CDR2 as LQKENI. The CDR3 runs 13 residues. The V end lost 1 base, the J end lost 5 bases, and 5 bases lay between the germline ends.

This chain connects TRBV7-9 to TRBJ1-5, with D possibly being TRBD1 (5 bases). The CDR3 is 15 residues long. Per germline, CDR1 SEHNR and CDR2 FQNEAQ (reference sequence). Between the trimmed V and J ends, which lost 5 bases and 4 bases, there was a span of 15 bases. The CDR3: CASSTTTEINQPQHF. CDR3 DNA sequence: TGTGCCAGCAGCACAACGACAGAGATTAATCAGCCCCAGCATTTT.

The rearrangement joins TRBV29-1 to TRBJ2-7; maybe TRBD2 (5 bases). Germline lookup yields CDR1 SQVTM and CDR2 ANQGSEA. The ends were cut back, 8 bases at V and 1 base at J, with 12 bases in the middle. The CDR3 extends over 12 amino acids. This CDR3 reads CSISGRSYEQYF. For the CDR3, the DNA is TGCAGCATCTCGGGGAGATCCTACGAGCAGTACTTC.

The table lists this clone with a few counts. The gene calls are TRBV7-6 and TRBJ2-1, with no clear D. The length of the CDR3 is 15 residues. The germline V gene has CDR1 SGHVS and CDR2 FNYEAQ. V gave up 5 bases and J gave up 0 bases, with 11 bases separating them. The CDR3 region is CASSAGPGSYNEQFF. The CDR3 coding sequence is TGTGCCAGCAGCGCAGGACCAGGCTCCTACAATGAGCAGTTCTTC.

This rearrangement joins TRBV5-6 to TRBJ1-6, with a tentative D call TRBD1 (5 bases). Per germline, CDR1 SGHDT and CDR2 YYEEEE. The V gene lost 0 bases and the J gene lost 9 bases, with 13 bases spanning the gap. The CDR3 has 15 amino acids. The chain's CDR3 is CASSLASGNGSPLHF. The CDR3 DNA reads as TGTGCCAGCAGCTTGGCCTCAGGGAATGGTTCACCCCTCCACTTT. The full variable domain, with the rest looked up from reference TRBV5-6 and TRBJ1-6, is DAGVTQSPTHLIKTRGQQVTLRCSPKSGHDTVSWYQQALGQGPQFIFQYYEEEERQRGNFPDRFSGHQFPNYSSELNVNALLLGDSALYLCASSLASGNGSPLHFGNGTRLTVT.

The CDR3 is CASSLLAATDTQYF. The CDR3 bases are TGCGCCAGCAGCTTATTGGCAGCCACAGATACGCAGTATTTT. This chain connects TRBV5-1 to TRBJ2-3; D is ambiguous. The ends were cut back, 2 bases at V and 2 bases at J, with 9 bases in the middle. CDR3 length: 14 residues. Per the germline V gene, CDR1 is SGHRS and CDR2 is YFSETQ.

The chain's CDR3 is CASTIREGEKLFF. CDR3 in DNA: TGTGCCAGCACTATCCGGGAGGGGGAAAAACTGTTTTTT. This chain connects TRBV6-1 to TRBJ1-4; possible D gene TRBD1, 5 bases. The V gene's germline CDR1 is MNHNS and CDR2 SASEGT. V lost 7 bases and J 8 bases, leaving 14 bases between the germline ends. This CDR3 spans 13 amino acids.

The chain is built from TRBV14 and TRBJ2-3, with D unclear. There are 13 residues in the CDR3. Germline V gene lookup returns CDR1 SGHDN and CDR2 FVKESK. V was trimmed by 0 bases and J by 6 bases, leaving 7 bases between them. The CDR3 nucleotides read TGTGCCAGCAGCCAAGATCTGGCGGATACGCAGTATTTT. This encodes CASSQDLADTQYF.

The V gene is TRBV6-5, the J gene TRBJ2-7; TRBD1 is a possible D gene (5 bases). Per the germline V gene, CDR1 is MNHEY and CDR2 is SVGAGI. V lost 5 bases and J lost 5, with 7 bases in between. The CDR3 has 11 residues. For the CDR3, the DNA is TGTGCCAGCAGTAGGACAAACGAGCAGTACTTC. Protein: CASSRTNEQYF.

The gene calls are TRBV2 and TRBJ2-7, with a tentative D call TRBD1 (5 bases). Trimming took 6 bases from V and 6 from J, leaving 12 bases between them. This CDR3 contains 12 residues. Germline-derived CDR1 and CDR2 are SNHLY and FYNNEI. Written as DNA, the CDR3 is TGTGCCAGCAGGGCGACAGAATTCGAGCAGTACTTC. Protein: CASRATEFEQYF.

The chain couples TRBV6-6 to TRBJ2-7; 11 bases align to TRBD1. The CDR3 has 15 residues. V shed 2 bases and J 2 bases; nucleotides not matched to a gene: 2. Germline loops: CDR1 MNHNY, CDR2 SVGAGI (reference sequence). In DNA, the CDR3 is TGTGCCAGCAGTTACGGGACAGGGGGTACCTACGAGCAGTACTTC. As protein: CASSYGTGGTYEQYF.

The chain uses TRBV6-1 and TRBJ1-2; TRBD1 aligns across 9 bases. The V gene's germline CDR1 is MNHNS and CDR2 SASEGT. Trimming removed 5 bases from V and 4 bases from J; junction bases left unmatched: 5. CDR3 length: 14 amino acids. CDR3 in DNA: TGTGCCAGCAGTCCCGGGACAGGGAGCTATGGCTACACCTTC. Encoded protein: CASSPGTGSYGYTF.

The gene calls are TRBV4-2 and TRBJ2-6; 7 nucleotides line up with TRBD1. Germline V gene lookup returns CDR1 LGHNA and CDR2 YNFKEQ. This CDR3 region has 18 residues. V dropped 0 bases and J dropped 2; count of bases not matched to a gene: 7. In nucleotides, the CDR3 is TGTGCCAGCAGCCAAGAGACAGGGTCGTCAGCTGGGGCCAACGTCCTGACTTTC. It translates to CASSQETGSSAGANVLTF.

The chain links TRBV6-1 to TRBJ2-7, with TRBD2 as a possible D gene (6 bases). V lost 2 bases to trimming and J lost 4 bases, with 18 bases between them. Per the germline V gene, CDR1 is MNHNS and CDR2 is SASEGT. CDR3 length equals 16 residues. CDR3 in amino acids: CASSENGWRGIYEQYF. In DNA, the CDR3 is TGTGCCAGCAGTGAAAATGGGTGGAGGGGTATATACGAGCAGTACTTC.

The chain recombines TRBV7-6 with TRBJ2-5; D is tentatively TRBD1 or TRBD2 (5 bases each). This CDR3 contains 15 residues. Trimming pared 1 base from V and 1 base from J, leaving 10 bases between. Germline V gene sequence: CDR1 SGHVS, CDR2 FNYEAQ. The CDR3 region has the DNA TGTGCCAGCAGCTTAGGGTGGGGGACCCAAGAGACCCAGTACTTC. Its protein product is CASSLGWGTQETQYF.

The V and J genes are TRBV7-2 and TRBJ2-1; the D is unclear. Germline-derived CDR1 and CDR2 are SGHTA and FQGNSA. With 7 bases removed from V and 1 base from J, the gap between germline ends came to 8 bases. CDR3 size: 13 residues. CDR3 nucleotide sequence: TGTGCCAGCAAGATAATGTCCTACAATGAGCAGTTCTTC. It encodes CASKIMSYNEQFF.

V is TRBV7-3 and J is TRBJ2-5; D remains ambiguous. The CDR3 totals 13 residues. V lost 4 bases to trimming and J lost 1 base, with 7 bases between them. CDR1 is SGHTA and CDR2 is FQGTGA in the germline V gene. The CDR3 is CASSSSPQETQYF. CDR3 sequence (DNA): TGTGCCAGCAGCTCTTCTCCCCAAGAGACCCAGTACTTC.

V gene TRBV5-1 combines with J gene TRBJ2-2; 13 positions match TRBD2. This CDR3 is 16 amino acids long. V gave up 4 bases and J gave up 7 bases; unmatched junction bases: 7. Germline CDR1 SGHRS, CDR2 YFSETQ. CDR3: CASSPQLAGGSGELFF. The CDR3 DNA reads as TGCGCCAGCAGCCCCCAACTAGCGGGGGGGAGCGGGGAGCTGTTTTTT.

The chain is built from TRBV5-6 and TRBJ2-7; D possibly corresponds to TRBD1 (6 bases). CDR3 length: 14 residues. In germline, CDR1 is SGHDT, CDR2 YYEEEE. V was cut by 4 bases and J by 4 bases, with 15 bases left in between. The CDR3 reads CASSIGAQGYEQYF. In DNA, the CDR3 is TGTGCCAGCAGCATTGGGGCACAGGGTTACGAGCAGTACTTC. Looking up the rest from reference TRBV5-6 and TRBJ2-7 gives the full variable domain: DAGVTQSPTHLIKTRGQQVTLRCSPKSGHDTVSWYQQALGQGPQFIFQYYEEEERQRGNFPDRFSGHQFPNYSSELNVNALLLGDSALYLCASSIGAQGYEQYFGPGTRLTVT.

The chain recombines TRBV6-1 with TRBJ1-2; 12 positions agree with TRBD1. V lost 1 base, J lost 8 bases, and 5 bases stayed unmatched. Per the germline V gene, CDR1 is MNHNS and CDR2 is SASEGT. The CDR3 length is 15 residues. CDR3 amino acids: CASSEDGTGGWGYTF. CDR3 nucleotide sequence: TGTGCCAGCAGTGAAGATGGGACAGGGGGCTGGGGCTACACCTTC.

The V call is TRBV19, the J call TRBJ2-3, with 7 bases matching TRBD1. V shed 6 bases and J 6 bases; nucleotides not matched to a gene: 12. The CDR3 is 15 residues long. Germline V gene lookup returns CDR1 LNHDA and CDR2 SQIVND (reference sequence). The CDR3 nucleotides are TGTGCCAGTAGCCAGGGGACAGCTATAGTGGATACGCAGTATTTT. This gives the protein CASSQGTAIVDTQYF.

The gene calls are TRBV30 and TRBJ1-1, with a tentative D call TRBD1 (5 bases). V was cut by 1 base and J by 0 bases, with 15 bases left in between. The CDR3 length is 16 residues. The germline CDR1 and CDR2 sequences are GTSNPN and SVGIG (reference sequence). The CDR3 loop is CAWSAPFGGMNTEAFF. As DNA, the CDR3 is TGTGCCTGGAGTGCCCCCTTCGGGGGTATGAACACTGAAGCTTTCTTT. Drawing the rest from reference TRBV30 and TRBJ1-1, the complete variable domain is SQTIHQWPATLVQPVGSPLSLECTVEGTSNPNLYWYRQAAGRGLQLLFYSVGIGQISSEVPQNLSASRPQDRQFILSSKKLLLSDSGFYLCAWSAPFGGMNTEAFFGQGTRLTVV.